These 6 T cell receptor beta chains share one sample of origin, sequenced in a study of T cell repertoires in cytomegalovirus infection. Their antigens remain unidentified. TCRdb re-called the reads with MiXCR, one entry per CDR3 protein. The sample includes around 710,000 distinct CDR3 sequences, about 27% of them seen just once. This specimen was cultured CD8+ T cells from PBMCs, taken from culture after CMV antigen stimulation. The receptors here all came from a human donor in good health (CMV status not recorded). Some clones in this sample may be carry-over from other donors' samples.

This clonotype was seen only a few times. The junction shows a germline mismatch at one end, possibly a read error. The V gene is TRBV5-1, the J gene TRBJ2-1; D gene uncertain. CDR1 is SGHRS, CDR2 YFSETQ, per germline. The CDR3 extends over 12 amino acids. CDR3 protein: CASSLPYSEQFF. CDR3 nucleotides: TGCGCCAGCAGCTTACCGTACAGTGAGCAGTTCTTC.

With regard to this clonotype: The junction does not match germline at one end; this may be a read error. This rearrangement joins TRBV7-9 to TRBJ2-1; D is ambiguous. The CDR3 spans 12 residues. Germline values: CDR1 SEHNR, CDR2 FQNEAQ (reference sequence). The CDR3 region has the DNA TGTGACAGCAGCTCCGACATGACGGAGCAGTTCTTC. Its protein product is CDSSSDMTEQFF.

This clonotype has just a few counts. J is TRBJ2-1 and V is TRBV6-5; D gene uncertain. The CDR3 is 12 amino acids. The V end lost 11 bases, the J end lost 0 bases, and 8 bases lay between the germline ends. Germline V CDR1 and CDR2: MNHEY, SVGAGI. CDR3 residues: CAALSSYNEQFF. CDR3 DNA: TGTGCCGCCCTCAGCTCCTACAATGAGCAGTTCTTC.

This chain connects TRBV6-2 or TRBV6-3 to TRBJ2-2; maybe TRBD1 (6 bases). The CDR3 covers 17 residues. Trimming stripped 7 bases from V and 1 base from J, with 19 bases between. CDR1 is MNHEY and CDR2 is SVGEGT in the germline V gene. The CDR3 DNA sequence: TGTGCCAGCACCCGGCGTCCGGGACATGTGAACACCGGGGAGCTGTTTTTT. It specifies CASTRRPGHVNTGELFF.

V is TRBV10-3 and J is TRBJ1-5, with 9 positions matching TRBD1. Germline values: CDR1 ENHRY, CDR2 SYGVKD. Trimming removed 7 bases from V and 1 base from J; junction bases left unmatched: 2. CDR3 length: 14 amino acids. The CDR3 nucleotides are TGTGCCATCAAGGGGACAGGGAGCAATCAGCCCCAGCATTTT. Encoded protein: CAIKGTGSNQPQHF.

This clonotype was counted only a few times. DNA of the CDR3: TGTGCCAGCAGCCACCTCCTATCTAGCAATGAGCAGTTCTTC. Protein product: CASSHLLSSNEQFF. This chain connects TRBV4-2 to TRBJ2-1; D unresolved. Germline CDR1 is LGHNA and CDR2 is YNFKEQ. The CDR3 sequence is 14 residues long. Between the trimmed V and J ends, which lost 3 bases and 6 bases, there was a span of 12 bases.